This entry is about one T cell receptor beta chain. Its antigen is undetermined. There are 18 residues in the CDR3. Deletions cut 6 bases from V and 4 bases from J, with 26 bases between. The data belong to a study of identical twins. Findings and limits, study-wide: The presence of invariant MAIT and iNKT cells could partly confound analyses of zero-insertion sequences. The models systematically underestimated how much out-of-frame TCR alpha was shared in monozygotic twins. Clonotypes of the beta chain that were abundant in cord blood carried fewer insertions (memory repertoires showed none).

A single record per CDR3 protein comes from TCRdb applying MiXCR to the 5' RACE reads. The profile shows about 890,000 distinct CDR3 sequences, roughly 12% of them singletons. The data also belong to a second study, concerning yellow fever vaccine responses in identical twins.

The source material was PBMCs. The V call is TRBV12-3 or TRBV12-4, the J call TRBJ2-3; tentatively, D is TRBD1 or TRBD2 (5 bases each). The clonotype originates from a woman aged 18-35 years in good health. Here the CDR3 DNA reads TGTGCCAGCAGCCCATCTTCCCACCGGGACCGCTTTCCAGATACGCAGTATTTT. It yields the protein CASSPSSHRDRFPDTQYF.